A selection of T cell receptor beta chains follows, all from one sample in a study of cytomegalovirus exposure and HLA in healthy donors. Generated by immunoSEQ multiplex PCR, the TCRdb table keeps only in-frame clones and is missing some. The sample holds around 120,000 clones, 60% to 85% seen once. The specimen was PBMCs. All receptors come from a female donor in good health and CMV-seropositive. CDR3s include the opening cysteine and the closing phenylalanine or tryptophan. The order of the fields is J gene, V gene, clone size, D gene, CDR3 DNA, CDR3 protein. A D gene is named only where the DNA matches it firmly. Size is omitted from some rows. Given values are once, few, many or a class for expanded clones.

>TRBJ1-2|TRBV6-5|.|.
TGTGCCAGCAGTTACTCGGCAGGGCGATCGGGCTACACCTTC
CASSYSAGRSGYTF
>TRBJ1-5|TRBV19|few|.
TGTGCCAGTAGGCCTACGGGACGGGGGGATCAGCCCCAGCATTTT
CASRPTGRGDQPQHF
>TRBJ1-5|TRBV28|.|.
TGTGCCAGCAGCCACGCTGAGCTCCAAGATCAGCCCCAGCATTTT
CASSHAELQDQPQHF
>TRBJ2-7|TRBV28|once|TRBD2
TGTGCCAGCAGACGAACAGGGAATAGCGGGGGAAGGGAGCAGTACTTC
CASRRTGNSGGREQYF
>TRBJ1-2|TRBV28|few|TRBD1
TGTGCCATCCGACAGGGACTTAACTATGGCTACACCTTC
CAIRQGLNYGYTF
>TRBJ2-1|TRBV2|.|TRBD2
TGTGCCAGCAGTGAGGTGGGGACTAGCGGGAGCGGTGAGCAGTTCTTC
CASSEVGTSGSGEQFF
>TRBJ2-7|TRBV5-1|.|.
TGCGCCAGCAGTTTTAGCGGACCCCCCCTCTACGAGCAGTACTTC
CASSFSGPPLYEQYF
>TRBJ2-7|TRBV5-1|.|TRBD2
TGCGCCAGCAGCTCGCAGACTAGCGGGAGCTCCTACGAGCAGTACTTC
CASSSQTSGSSYEQYF
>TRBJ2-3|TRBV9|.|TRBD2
TGTGCCAGCAGCGTTGGGACTAGCGGGAGCCCAGATACGCAGTATTTT
CASSVGTSGSPDTQYF
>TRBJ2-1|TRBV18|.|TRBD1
TGTGCCAGCTCACCAACGACAGGGGGGATTGAGAATGAGCAGTTCTTC
CASSPTTGGIENEQFF
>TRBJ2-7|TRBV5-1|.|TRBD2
TGCGCCAGCAGCCCCGGGGCTAGCGGGAACTACGAGCAGTACTTC
CASSPGASGNYEQYF
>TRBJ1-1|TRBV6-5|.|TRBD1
TGTGCCAGCAGCCAGGACAGGGGGAACACTGAAGCTTTCTTT
CASSQDRGNTEAFF
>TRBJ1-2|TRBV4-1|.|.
TGCGCCAGCAGCCAACAGGATAGGCGGGCACGGGGCTACACCTTC
CASSQQDRRARGYTF
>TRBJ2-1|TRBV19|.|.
TGTGCCAGTAGTATAGCCCTCGGCAGGGGTAATCACAATGAGCAGTTCTTC
CASSIALGRGNHNEQFF
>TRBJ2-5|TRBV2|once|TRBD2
TGTGCCAGCAGTGAAGGTCGGCTAGCGGGAACGGAGACCCAGTACTTC
CASSEGRLAGTETQYF
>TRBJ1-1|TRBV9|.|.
TGTGCCAGCAGGGCGGTGGGGGGTGGCACTGAAGCTTTCTTT
CASRAVGGGTEAFF
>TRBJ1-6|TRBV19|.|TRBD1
TGTGCCAGTAGTATCCCCCAAAACAGGGGGGGCTCCTATAATTCACCCCTCCACTTT
CASSIPQNRGGSYNSPLHF
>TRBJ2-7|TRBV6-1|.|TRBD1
TGTGCCAGCAGCGCGGGACAGGGATCCTACGAGCAGTACTTC
CASSAGQGSYEQYF
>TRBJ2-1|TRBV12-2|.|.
TGTGCAAGTCGCTACTCACACCGGTCTCGAGGGAATGAGCAGTTCTTC
CASRYSHRSRGNEQFF
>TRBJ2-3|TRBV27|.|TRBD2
TGTGCCAGCGGAGGCGCAAAACTAGCGGGGTTCTCTTATACGCAGTATTTT
CASGGAKLAGFSYTQYF
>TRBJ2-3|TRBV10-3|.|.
TGTGCCATCAGGTCCAGGAGGGCGGGGAGCACAGATACGCAGTATTTT
CAIRSRRAGSTDTQYF
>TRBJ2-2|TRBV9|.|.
TGTGCCAGCAGCGTCAGGGTCACCGGGGAGCTGTTTTTT
CASSVRVTGELFF
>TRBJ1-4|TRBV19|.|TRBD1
TGTGCCAGTAGGCGGACAGGGGGCGGACAAGAAAAACTGTTTTTT
CASRRTGGGQEKLFF
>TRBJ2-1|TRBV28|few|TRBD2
TGTGCCAGCAGTTCTCTAGCGGGAATCTCCTACAATGAGCAGTTCTTC
CASSSLAGISYNEQFF
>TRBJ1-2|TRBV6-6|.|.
TGTGCCAGCAACAAAAAAGGGGTTGAATATGGCTACACCTTC
CASNKKGVEYGYTF
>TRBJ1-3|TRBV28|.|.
TGTGCCAGCAGTCCGGCAGGACAATCCTCTGGAAACACCATATATTTT
CASSPAGQSSGNTIYF
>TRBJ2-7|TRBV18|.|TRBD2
TGTGCCAGCTCACCACCGGGACGACCCAGGGGACTAGCGTTCTCCTACGAGCAGTACTTC
CASSPPGRPRGLAFSYEQYF
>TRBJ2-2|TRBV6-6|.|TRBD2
TGTGCCAGCAGTTCGAAGAGCGGGAGTGTCACCGGGGAGCTGTTTTTT
CASSSKSGSVTGELFF
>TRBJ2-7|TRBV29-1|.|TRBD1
TGCAGCGTCTCCGGGACAGGGGATTCCGAGCAGTACTTC
CSVSGTGDSEQYF
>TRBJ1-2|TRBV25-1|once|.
TGTGCCAGCAGCCCATCGGACAGCTACTCTAACTATGGCTACACCTTC
CASSPSDSYSNYGYTF
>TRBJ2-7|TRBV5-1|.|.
TGCGCCAGCTCACTAACAGGGACCACCTACGAGCAGTACTTC
CASSLTGTTYEQYF
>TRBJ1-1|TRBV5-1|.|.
TGCGCCAGCAGCTTCAGGGCTGAAGCTTTCTTT
CASSFRAEAFF
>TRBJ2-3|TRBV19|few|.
TGTGCCAGTAGTAAACAGGGATCAGATACGCAGTATTTT
CASSKQGSDTQYF
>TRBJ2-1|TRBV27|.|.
TGTGCCAGCAGTTTACCTCCTGGGCCGCGGGGCCCAGCTACGTACAATGAGCAGTTCTTC
CASSLPPGPRGPATYNEQFF
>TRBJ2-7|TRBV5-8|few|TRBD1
TGTGCCAGCAGTTCTGCGGGACAGGGATCCTACGAGCAGTACTTC
CASSSAGQGSYEQYF
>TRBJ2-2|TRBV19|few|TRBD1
TGTGCCAGTAGTCCGGACAGGGGCACCGGGGAGCTGTTTTTT
CASSPDRGTGELFF
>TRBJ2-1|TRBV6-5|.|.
TGTGCCAGCAGTTCCCGGGGGTTACTCTACAATGAGCAGTTCTTC
CASSSRGLLYNEQFF
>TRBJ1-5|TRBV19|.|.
TGTGCCAGTAGTATAGGACAGTTTCATAGCAATCAGCCCCAGCATTTT
CASSIGQFHSNQPQHF
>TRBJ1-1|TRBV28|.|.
TGTGCCAGCAGTTTGGGCAGGGGCACTGAAGCTTTCTTT
CASSLGRGTEAFF
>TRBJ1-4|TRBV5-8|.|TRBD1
TGTGCCAGCAGCGCCGGACAGGGGGCGCGACTTAATGAAAAACTGTTTTTT
CASSAGQGARLNEKLFF
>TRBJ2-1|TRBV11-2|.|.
TGTGCCAGCAGCTTAGTAATTAGCGGATACAATGAGCAGTTCTTC
CASSLVISGYNEQFF